The 21 T cell receptor beta chains given below trace back to one sample, sequenced in a study of T cells in tuberculosis. Data came from immunoSEQ multiplex PCR; TCRdb stores just in-frame clones and leaves some out. The sample includes tens of thousands of clones, over 90% seen only once; the top ten take roughly 7%. Sequencing was carried out using PBMCs. These receptors all come from a donor aged 10 to 29 with latent tuberculosis or without tuberculosis infection.

This chain joins TRBV4-2 and TRBJ2-7, with D possibly matching TRBD1 (5 bases). CDR1 LGHNA and CDR2 YNFKEQ come from the germline V gene. The CDR3 sequence is 14 residues long. The ends were cut back, 0 bases at V and 6 bases at J, with 12 bases in the middle. Here the CDR3 reads CASSQDLGPGEQYF. Written as DNA, the CDR3 is TGTGCCAGCAGCCAAGATCTGGGGCCTGGCGAGCAGTACTTC.

V gene TRBV5-4 combines with J gene TRBJ2-2; D is unclear. Germline values: CDR1 SGHNT, CDR2 YYREEE (reference sequence). CDR3 length: 14 amino acids. Between the trimmed V and J ends, which lost 4 bases and 5 bases, there was a span of 12 bases. CDR3 loop: CASSTRLVTGELFF. Here the CDR3 DNA reads TGTGCCAGCAGCACCCGACTGGTTACCGGGGAGCTGTTTTTT.

This sequence joins TRBV4-1 and TRBJ1-2, with 9 bases identical to TRBD1. The CDR3 runs 16 residues. Germline CDR1 reads MGHRA; CDR2 reads YSYEKL. The V gene end was trimmed by 1 base and the J gene end by 7 bases; junction bases not matched to a gene: 10. The CDR3 sequence is CASSQAGQGLMGGYTF. CDR3 DNA: TGCGCCAGCAGCCAAGCGGGACAGGGTCTGATGGGTGGCTACACCTTC.

V usage is TRBV6-5 and J usage is TRBJ1-1, with D perhaps matching TRBD1 (5 bases). CDR1 and CDR2 (germline): MNHEY, SVGAGI. This CDR3 has 14 residues. V lost 0 bases, J lost 4 bases, and 9 bases lay in between. DNA for the CDR3: TGTGCCAGCAGTTACTCGTGGGGGGGCACTGAAGCTTTCTTT. This codes for CASSYSWGGTEAFF.

The V and J genes are TRBV25-1 and TRBJ1-5; TRBD1 might be the D (6 bases). Germline lookup yields CDR1 MGHDK and CDR2 SYGVNS. The V and J ends lost 2 bases and 6 bases respectively, with 11 bases between them. There are 14 residues in the CDR3. CDR3 protein: CASSETGWAQPQHF. The CDR3 nucleotides read TGTGCCAGCAGTGAAACAGGGTGGGCTCAGCCCCAGCATTTT. The full variable domain, rest sourced from reference TRBV25-1 and TRBJ1-5, is EADIYQTPRYLVIGTGKKITLECSQTMGHDKMYWYQQDPGMELHLIHYSYGVNSTEKGDLSSESTVSRIRTEHFPLTLESARPSHTSQYLCASSETGWAQPQHFGDGTRLSIL.

This rearrangement joins TRBV30 to TRBJ2-7; TRBD2 agrees at 12 bases. Germline values: CDR1 GTSNPN, CDR2 SVGIG (reference sequence). Unmatched junction bases numbered 6, after V lost 1 base and J lost 5 bases. The CDR3 sequence is 15 residues long. The CDR3 sequence: CAWSGSSGRAHEQYF. CDR3 sequence (DNA): TGTGCCTGGAGTGGGTCTAGCGGGAGGGCTCACGAGCAGTACTTC.

Relative to its sample, this clone is medium-sized. V usage is TRBV19 and J usage is TRBJ2-3, with a possible D match to TRBD2 (6 bases). Germline V lookup: CDR1 LNHDA, CDR2 SQIVND (reference sequence). Trimming took off 3 bases at V and 2 bases at J, with 12 bases between the two ends. The length of the CDR3 is 15 residues. The chain's CDR3 is CASSISGLHTDTQYF. CDR3 sequence (DNA): TGTGCCAGTAGTATCTCGGGACTCCACACAGATACGCAGTATTTT.

CDR3 in DNA: TGTGCCAGCAGTGGGGGCTTAGTGATGGGTTCACCCCTCCACTTT. This codes for CASSGGLVMGSPLHF. V and J are TRBV28 and TRBJ1-6; tentative D call: TRBD1 (6 bases). The germline V gene encodes CDR1 MDHEN and CDR2 SYDVKM. CDR3 length equals 15 residues. Trimming cost V 5 bases and J 9 bases, with 17 bases left between them.

The chain employs TRBV19 and TRBJ1-5; 7 bases line up with TRBD1. The V and J ends lost 3 bases and 7 bases, in that order; junction bases with no gene match: 6. The CDR3 sequence is 14 residues long. The germline V gene has CDR1 LNHDA and CDR2 SQIVND (reference sequence). The CDR3 loop reads CASSMYRGGQPQHF. The CDR3 nucleotides are TGTGCCAGTAGTATGTACAGGGGCGGACAGCCCCAGCATTTT.

V gene TRBV9 combines with J gene TRBJ2-3; a weak D match, TRBD1 (5 bases). V lost 4 bases, J lost 7 bases, and 10 bases lay in between. The V gene's germline CDR1 is SGDLS and CDR2 YYNGEE. The CDR3 spans 12 residues. The CDR3 spells CASSTDRNTQYF. CDR3 nucleotides: TGTGCCAGCAGCACCGACAGAAATACGCAGTATTTT.

The chain combines TRBV6-5 with TRBJ2-7; a weak D match, TRBD2 (5 bases). The CDR3 has 15 residues. V was clipped by 2 bases and J by 6 bases, with 17 bases between them. Per germline, CDR1 MNHEY and CDR2 SVGAGI. The CDR3, as DNA: TGTGCCAGCAGTTACCTCGGAGAGGGAGTCGGCGAGCAGTACTTC. Translating it yields CASSYLGEGVGEQYF.

The chain carries TRBV27 and TRBJ1-5; possible D gene TRBD1, 5 bases. CDR1 is MNHEY and CDR2 is SMNVEV in the germline V gene (reference sequence). The CDR3 extends over 16 amino acids. The V gene lost 3 bases and the J gene lost 2 bases, with 14 bases spanning the gap. As DNA, the CDR3 is TGTGCCAGCAGTTTGGGTCGGGGGATGGGCAATCAGCCCCAGCATTTT. Translation: CASSLGRGMGNQPQHF.

The chain joins TRBV14 to TRBJ2-7, with 9 bases aligning to TRBD2. This CDR3 has 14 amino acids. Losses at the gene ends were 1 base for V and 6 bases for J; bases not matched to a gene: 4. CDR1 SGHDN and CDR2 FVKESK come from the germline V gene. The CDR3 protein is CASSQGNSGGEQYF. As DNA, the CDR3 is TGTGCCAGCAGCCAAGGAAATAGCGGGGGCGAGCAGTACTTC.

This chain links TRBV7-9 with TRBJ1-2; weak D call: TRBD1 (6 bases). CDR1 and CDR2 (germline): SEHNR, FQNEAQ (reference sequence). This CDR3 is 16 amino acids long. Trimming pared 1 base from V and 4 bases from J, leaving 16 bases between. In DNA, the CDR3 is TGTGCCAGCAGCTTAGGGAGGACAGAAGCTTCCTATGGCTACACCTTC. Translating gives CASSLGRTEASYGYTF.

The V call is TRBV4-2, the J call TRBJ2-7; 8 bases line up with TRBD2. CDR1 and CDR2 from the germline V gene are LGHNA and YNFKEQ. J was trimmed by 3 bases and V by 3 bases; bases with no gene match: 7. The CDR3 is 15 residues long. CDR3 nucleotide sequence: TGTGCCAGCAGCCAGCGGTATGCGGGAGGCTACGAGCAGTACTTC. Translated, it gives CASSQRYAGGYEQYF.

This chain connects TRBV11-2 to TRBJ2-1; D possibly corresponds to TRBD2 (6 bases). V was cut by 2 bases and J by 13 bases, with 15 bases left in between. This CDR3 is built from 13 residues. Germline lookup yields CDR1 SGHAT and CDR2 FQNNGV. The CDR3 is CASSLPGDTNQFF. The CDR3 nucleotides read TGTGCCAGCAGCTTACCGGGAGATACTAACCAGTTCTTC.

The chain employs TRBV6-6 and TRBJ2-1, with D possibly TRBD1 on 5 matching bases. The CDR3 contains 14 residues. Per germline, CDR1 MNHNY and CDR2 SVGAGI (reference sequence). Trimming removed 5 bases at V and 7 bases at J, with 15 bases between. In DNA, the CDR3 is TGTGCCAGCAGTGGCCCAGGGCGACGGAATGAGCAGTTCTTC. Protein: CASSGPGRRNEQFF.

The V gene is TRBV27, the J gene TRBJ2-3, with 7 nucleotides matching TRBD2. The CDR3 totals 14 residues. Germline V gene data show CDR1 as MNHEY and CDR2 as SMNVEV (reference sequence). The V segment lost 4 bases and the J segment 2 bases; nucleotides outside the gene matches: 3. CDR3 DNA sequence: TGTGCCAGCAGTTCCCGGGACTACACAGATACGCAGTATTTT. This encodes CASSSRDYTDTQYF.

The CDR3 loop is CASSEGNSFYGYTF. For the CDR3, the DNA is TGTGCCAGCAGTGAAGGAAACTCCTTCTATGGCTACACCTTC. The J gene is TRBJ1-2, the V gene TRBV2; D gene ambiguous. The CDR3 sequence is 14 residues long. Germline CDR1 and CDR2: SNHLY and FYNNEI. Trimming pared 1 base from V and 4 bases from J, leaving 10 bases between. The full variable domain, its missing parts supplied by reference TRBV2 and TRBJ1-2, is EPEVTQTPSHQVTQMGQEVILRCVPISNHLYFYWYRQILGQKVEFLVSFYNNEISEKSEIFDDQFSVERPDGSNFTLKIRSTKLEDSAMYFCASSEGNSFYGYTFGSGTRLTVV.

On this clone itself: One end of the junction is discordant with germline, which a read error may explain. The genes are TRBV2 and TRBJ1-2; TRBD1 agrees at 12 bases. The CDR3 contains 17 residues. The germline CDR1 and CDR2 sequences are SNHLY and FYNNEI. As DNA, the CDR3 is TGTGCCAGCAGCGAAGGGACAGGGGGCCGGCTCAGCTATGGCTACACCTTC. This sequence encodes CASSEGTGGRLSYGYTF.

This chain joins TRBV10-2 and TRBJ1-3, with 7 bases that match TRBD1. With 4 bases clipped from V and 4 bases from J, the junction kept 4 bases outside the gene matches. The CDR3 length is 14 residues. Germline V gene data show CDR1 as WSHSY and CDR2 as SAAADI. The CDR3 sequence: CASSVGRGGNTIYF. The CDR3 DNA is TGCGCCAGCAGTGTGGGCAGGGGGGGAAACACCATATATTTT.